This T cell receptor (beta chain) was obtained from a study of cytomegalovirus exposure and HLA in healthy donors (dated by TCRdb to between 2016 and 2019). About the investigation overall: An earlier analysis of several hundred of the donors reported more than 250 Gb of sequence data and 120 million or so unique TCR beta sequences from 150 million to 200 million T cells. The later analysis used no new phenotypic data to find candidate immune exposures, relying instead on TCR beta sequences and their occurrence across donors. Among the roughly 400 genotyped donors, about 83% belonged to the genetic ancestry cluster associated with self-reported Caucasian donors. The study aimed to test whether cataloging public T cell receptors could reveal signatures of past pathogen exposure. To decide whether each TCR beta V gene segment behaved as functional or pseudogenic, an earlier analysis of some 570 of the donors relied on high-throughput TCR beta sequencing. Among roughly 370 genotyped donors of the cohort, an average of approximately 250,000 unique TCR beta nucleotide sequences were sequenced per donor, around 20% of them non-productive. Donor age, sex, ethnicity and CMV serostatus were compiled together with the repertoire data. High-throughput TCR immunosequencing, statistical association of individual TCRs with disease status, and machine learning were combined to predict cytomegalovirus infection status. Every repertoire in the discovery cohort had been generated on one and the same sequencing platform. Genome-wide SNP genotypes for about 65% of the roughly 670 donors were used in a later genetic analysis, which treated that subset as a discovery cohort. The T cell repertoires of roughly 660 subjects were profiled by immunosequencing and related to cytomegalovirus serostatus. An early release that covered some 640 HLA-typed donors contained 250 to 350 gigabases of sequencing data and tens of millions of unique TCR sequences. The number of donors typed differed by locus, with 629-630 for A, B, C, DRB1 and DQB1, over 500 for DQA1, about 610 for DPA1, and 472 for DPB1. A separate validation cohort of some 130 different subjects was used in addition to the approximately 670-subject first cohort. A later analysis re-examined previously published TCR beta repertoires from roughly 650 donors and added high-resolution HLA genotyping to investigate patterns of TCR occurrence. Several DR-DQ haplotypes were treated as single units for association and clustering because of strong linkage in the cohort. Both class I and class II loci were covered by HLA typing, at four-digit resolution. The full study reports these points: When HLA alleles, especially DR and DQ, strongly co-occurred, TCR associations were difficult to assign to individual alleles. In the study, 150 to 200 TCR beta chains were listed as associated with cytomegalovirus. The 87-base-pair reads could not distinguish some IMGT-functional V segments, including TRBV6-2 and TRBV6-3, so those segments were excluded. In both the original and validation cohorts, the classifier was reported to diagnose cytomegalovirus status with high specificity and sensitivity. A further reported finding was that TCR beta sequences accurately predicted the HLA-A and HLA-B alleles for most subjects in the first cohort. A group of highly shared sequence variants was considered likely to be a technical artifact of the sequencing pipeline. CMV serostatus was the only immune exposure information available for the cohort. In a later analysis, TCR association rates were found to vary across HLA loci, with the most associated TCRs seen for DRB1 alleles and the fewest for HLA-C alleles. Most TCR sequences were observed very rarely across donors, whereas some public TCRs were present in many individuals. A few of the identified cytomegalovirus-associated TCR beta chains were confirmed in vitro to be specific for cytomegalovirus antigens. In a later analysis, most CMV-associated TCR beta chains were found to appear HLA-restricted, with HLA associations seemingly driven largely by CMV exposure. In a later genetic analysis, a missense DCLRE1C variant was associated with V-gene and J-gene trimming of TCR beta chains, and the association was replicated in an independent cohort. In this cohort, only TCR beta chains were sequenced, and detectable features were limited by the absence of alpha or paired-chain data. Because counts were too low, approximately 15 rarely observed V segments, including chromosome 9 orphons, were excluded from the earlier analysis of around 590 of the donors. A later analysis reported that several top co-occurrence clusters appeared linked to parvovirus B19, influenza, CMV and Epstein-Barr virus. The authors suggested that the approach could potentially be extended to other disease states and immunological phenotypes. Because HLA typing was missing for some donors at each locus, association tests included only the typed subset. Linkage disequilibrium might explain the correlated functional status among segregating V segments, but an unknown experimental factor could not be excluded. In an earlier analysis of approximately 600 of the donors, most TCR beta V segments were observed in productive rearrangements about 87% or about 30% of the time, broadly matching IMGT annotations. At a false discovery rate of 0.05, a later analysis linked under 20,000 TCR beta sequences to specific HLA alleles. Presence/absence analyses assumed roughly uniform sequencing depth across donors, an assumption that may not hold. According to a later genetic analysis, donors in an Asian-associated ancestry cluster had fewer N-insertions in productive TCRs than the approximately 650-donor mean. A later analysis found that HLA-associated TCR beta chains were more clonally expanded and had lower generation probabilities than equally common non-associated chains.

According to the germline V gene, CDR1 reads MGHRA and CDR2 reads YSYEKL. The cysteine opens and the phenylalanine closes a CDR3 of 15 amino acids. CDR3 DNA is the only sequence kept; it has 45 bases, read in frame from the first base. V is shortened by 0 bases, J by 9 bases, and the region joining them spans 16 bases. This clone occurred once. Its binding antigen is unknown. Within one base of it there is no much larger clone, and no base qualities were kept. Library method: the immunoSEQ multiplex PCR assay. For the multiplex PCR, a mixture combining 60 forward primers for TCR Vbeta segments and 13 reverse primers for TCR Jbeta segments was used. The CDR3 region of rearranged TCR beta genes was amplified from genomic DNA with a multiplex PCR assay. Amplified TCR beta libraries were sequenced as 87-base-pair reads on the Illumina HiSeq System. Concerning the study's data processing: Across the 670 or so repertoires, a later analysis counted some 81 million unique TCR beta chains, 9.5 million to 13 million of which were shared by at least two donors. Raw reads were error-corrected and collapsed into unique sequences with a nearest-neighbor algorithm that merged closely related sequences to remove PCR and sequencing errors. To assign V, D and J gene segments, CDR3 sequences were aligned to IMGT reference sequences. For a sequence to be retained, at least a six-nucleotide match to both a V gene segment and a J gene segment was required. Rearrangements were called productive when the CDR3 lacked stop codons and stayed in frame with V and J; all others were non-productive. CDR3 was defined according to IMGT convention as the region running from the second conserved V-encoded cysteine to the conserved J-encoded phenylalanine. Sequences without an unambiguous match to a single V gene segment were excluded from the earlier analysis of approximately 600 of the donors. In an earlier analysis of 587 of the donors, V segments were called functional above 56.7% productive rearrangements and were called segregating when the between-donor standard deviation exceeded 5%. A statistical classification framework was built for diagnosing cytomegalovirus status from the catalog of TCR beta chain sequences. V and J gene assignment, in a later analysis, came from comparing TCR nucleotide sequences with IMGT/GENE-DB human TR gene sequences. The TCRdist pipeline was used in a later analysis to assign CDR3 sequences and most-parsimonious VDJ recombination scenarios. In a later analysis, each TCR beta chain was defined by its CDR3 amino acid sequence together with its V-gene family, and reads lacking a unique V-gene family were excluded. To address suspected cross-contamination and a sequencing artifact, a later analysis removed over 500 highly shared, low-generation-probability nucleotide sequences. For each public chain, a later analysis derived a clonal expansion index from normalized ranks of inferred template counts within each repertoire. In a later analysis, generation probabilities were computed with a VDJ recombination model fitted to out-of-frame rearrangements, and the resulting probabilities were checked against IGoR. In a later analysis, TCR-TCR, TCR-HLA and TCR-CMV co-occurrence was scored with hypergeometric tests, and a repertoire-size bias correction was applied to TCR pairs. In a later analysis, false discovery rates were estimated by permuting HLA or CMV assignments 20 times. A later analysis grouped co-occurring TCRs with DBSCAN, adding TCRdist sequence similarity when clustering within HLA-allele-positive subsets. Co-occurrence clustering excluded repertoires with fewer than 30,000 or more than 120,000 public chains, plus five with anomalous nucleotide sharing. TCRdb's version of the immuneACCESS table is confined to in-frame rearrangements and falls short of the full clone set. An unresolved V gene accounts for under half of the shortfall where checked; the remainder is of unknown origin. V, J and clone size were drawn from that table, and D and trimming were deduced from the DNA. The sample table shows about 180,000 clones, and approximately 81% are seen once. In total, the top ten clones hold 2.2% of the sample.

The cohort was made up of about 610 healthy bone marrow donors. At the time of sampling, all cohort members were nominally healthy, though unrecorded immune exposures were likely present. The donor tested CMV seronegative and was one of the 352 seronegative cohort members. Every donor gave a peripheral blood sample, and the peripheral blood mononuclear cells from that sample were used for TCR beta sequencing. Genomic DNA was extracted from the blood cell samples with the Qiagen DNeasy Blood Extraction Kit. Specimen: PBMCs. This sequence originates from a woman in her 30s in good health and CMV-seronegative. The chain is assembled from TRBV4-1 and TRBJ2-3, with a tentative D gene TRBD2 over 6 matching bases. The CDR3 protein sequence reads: CASSQDRDSKLTQYF. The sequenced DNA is TGCGCCAGCAGCCAAGATCGGGACTCTAAGCTGACGCAGTATTTT.